Shown below are 30 T cell receptor beta chains from a single sample sequenced in a study of blood T cell repertoires in COVID-19. Profiled with immunoSEQ multiplex PCR; TCRdb holds only in-frame clones, not every one. The repertoire includes about 400,000 clones, around nine tenths of them detected once, and over 2.5% sits in the top ten. The sample comprised peripheral blood. The receptors derive from a human donor in a cohort sampled during active COVID-19.

The chain has TRBV11-3 and TRBJ2-2; the match to TRBD2 covers 7 bases. This CDR3 contains 17 residues. Germline V gives CDR1 SGHNT, CDR2 YENEEA. V dropped 4 bases and J dropped 5; count of bases not matched to a gene: 13. The CDR3 bases are TGTGCCAGCAGCTATAGCCCCCGCGGGGGTCGGACCGGGGAGCTGTTTTTT. Amino acid sequence: CASSYSPRGGRTGELFF.

The genes are TRBV6-5 and TRBJ2-2, with D maybe TRBD1 (5 bases). CDR1 and CDR2 from the germline V gene are MNHEY and SVGAGI. The CDR3 loop spans 14 amino acids. Deletions cut 7 bases from V and 1 base from J, with 10 bases between. The CDR3 here is CASTRVLNTGELFF. DNA of the CDR3: TGTGCCAGCACCAGGGTCCTGAACACCGGGGAGCTGTTTTTT.

The chain links TRBV14 to TRBJ1-2; no definite D call. Trimming left V 4 bases short and J 7 bases short, with 16 bases between. The CDR3 is 14 residues long. Per germline, CDR1 SGHDN and CDR2 FVKESK. As DNA, the CDR3 is TGTGCCAGCAGCCCCCATCGGCGAGCGCTTGGCTACACCTTC. Its protein is CASSPHRRALGYTF.

J is TRBJ2-2 and V is TRBV5-1, with 7 bases lining up with TRBD1. CDR3 length: 16 amino acids. Germline V gives CDR1 SGHRS, CDR2 YFSETQ. V lost 4 bases and J lost 0; bases outside the gene matches: 6. The CDR3, as DNA: TGCGCCAGCAGCCCCGACAGGGCTACGAACACCGGGGAGCTGTTTTTT. The encoded protein is CASSPDRATNTGELFF.

The J gene is TRBJ2-7, the V gene TRBV3-1 (or the pseudogene TRBV3-2); the D gene is possibly TRBD2 (6 bases). The V gene lost 0 bases and the J gene lost 2 bases, with 23 bases spanning the gap. There are 19 residues in the CDR3. Germline V lookup: CDR1 LGHDT, CDR2 YNNKEL (reference sequence). The CDR3 is CASSQEGGSRVDATYEQYF. For the CDR3, the DNA is TGTGCCAGCAGCCAAGAGGGGGGATCACGAGTAGATGCTACCTACGAGCAGTACTTC.

The V gene is TRBV3-1 (or the pseudogene TRBV3-2), the J gene TRBJ2-1, with 10 bases fitting TRBD2. The V gene's germline CDR1 is LGHDT and CDR2 YNNKEL (reference sequence). J gave up 9 bases and V 4 bases, and 9 bases lay outside the gene matches. The CDR3 is 15 residues long. The DNA for the CDR3 is TGTGCCAGCAGCCTCCGGGCTAGCGGGAGTACTGAGCAGTTCTTC. Protein: CASSLRASGSTEQFF.

This chain links TRBV4-1 with TRBJ2-4; unclear D gene. The CDR3 length is 16 residues. Trimming pared 0 bases from V and 6 bases from J, leaving 15 bases between. CDR1 and CDR2 (germline): MGHRA, YSYEKL. DNA for the CDR3: TGCGCCAGCAGCCAAGATCGACCCTCCTCGGGAAACATTCAGTACTTC. Translating it yields CASSQDRPSSGNIQYF.

The V and J genes are TRBV7-3 and TRBJ1-1, with D possibly TRBD1 on 6 matching bases. The ends were cut back, 5 bases at V and 1 base at J, with 11 bases in the middle. In germline, CDR1 is SGHTA, CDR2 FQGTGA. The CDR3 is made up of 14 amino acids. The CDR3 region is CASSPGGWNTEAFF. The DNA for the CDR3 is TGTGCCAGCAGCCCGGGGGGCTGGAACACTGAAGCTTTCTTT. The whole variable domain, filled in from reference TRBV7-3 and TRBJ1-1, reads GAGVSQTPSNKVTEKGKYVELRCDPISGHTALYWYRQSLGQGPEFLIYFQGTGAADDSGLPNDRFFAVRPEGSVSTLKIQRTERGDSAVYLCASSPGGWNTEAFFGQGTRLTVV.

The J gene is TRBJ2-3, the V gene TRBV19; possibly TRBD2 for D (6 bases). In germline, CDR1 is LNHDA, CDR2 SQIVND (reference sequence). The CDR3 consists of 12 residues. The germline V and J ends were trimmed by 4 bases and 9 bases, with 11 bases remaining between them. Written as DNA, the CDR3 is TGTGCCAGTAGTAGGGACTTCGAAACGCAGTATTTT. Encoded protein: CASSRDFETQYF.

The genes are TRBV13 and TRBJ2-7, with D possibly TRBD1 on 5 matching bases. Germline CDR1 PRHDT, CDR2 FYEKMQ (reference sequence). The CDR3 has 15 amino acids. The ends were cut back, 2 bases at V and 3 bases at J, with 14 bases in the middle. In nucleotides, the CDR3 is TGTGCCAGCAGCTTAAATCCAGGGCCTCACTACGAGCAGTACTTC. Amino acids: CASSLNPGPHYEQYF.

This clone appeared a single time. This chain joins TRBV29-1 and TRBJ2-3; 11 bases align to TRBD2. Germline V gene lookup returns CDR1 SQVTM and CDR2 ANQGSEA. This CDR3 is built from 15 residues. With 5 bases clipped from V and 4 bases from J, the junction kept 8 bases outside the gene matches. For the CDR3, the DNA is TGCAGCGTTATGAGGGTTAGCGGGAGGGCAGATACGCAGTATTTT. It specifies CSVMRVSGRADTQYF.

The chain combines TRBV3-1 (or the pseudogene TRBV3-2) with TRBJ1-2, with a possible D match to TRBD1 (6 bases). The V end lost 1 base, the J end lost 2 bases, and 11 bases lay between the germline ends. Per the germline V gene, CDR1 is LGHDT and CDR2 is YNNKEL (reference sequence). The CDR3 sequence is 15 residues long. CDR3 DNA sequence: TGTGCCAGCAGCCAAGTACCAGGGGTGAACTATGGCTACACCTTC. Translating gives CASSQVPGVNYGYTF.

V and J are TRBV29-1 and TRBJ1-4; the D gene is possibly TRBD1 (6 bases). The V end lost 7 bases, the J end lost 2 bases, and 14 bases lay between the germline ends. There are 14 residues in the CDR3. Germline V CDR1 and CDR2: SQVTM, ANQGSEA. CDR3 residues: CSAAGAGTNEKLFF. The CDR3 region has the DNA TGCAGCGCTGCGGGGGCAGGGACTAATGAAAAACTGTTTTTT.

On this clone: Other nucleotide sequences from this sample produce the same CDR3. The chain carries TRBV9 and TRBJ1-3, with D possibly being TRBD1 (6 bases). Trimming took off 2 bases at V and 0 bases at J, with 9 bases between the two ends. CDR1 SGDLS and CDR2 YYNGEE come from the germline V gene. This CDR3 has 15 amino acids. As DNA, the CDR3 is TGTGCCAGCAGCGTGACAGGCCGCTCTGGAAACACCATATATTTT. The encoded protein is CASSVTGRSGNTIYF.

The chain couples TRBV6-6 to TRBJ1-5, with D possibly being TRBD1 (6 bases). Germline CDR1 MNHNY, CDR2 SVGAGI (reference sequence). V lost 6 bases, J lost 4 bases, and 19 bases lay in between. The CDR3 spans 16 residues. The DNA of the CDR3 is TGTGCCAGCAGCCAAGTAGGCAGGGGTCTAAATCAGCCCCAGCATTTT. Protein product: CASSQVGRGLNQPQHF.

The chain carries TRBV10-3 and TRBJ1-1, with 9 bases aligning to TRBD1. V shed 2 bases and J 4 bases; nucleotides not matched to a gene: 8. Germline CDR1 is ENHRY and CDR2 is SYGVKD. This CDR3 region has 16 residues. Written as DNA, the CDR3 is TGTGCCATCAGTGAGACGGGACAGGGAGGTGGCACTGAAGCTTTCTTT. Translating gives CAISETGQGGGTEAFF.

The chain links TRBV30 to TRBJ1-2, with D hard to call. V lost 4 bases and J 4 bases, leaving 19 bases between the germline ends. Germline lookup yields CDR1 GTSNPN and CDR2 SVGIG (reference sequence). This CDR3 has 15 amino acids. Written as DNA, the CDR3 is TGTGCCTGGACCCCACGCCTAAGTCCGGGCTATGGCTACACCTTC. This gives the protein CAWTPRLSPGYGYTF.

The chain is built from TRBV5-1 and TRBJ2-2, with 9 bases lining up with TRBD1. This CDR3 is 16 amino acids long. V lost 4 bases and J lost 1; bases outside the gene matches: 5. Germline V lookup: CDR1 SGHRS, CDR2 YFSETQ. CDR3 bases: TGCGCCAGCAGCCTACCGGGACAGGGGAACACCGGGGAGCTGTTTTTT. Its translation: CASSLPGQGNTGELFF.

This clone occurred once. The gene calls are TRBV6-5 and TRBJ1-3; D not resolved. In germline, CDR1 is MNHEY, CDR2 SVGAGI. The CDR3 totals 14 residues. V was pared by 0 bases and J by 4 bases, with 7 bases between. CDR3 bases: TGTGCCAGCAGTTACTCGAGGAACGGAAACACCATATATTTT. Residues: CASSYSRNGNTIYF.

The rearrangement joins TRBV30 to TRBJ1-1; D call uncertain. The CDR3 runs 13 residues. V lost 3 bases and J 0 bases, leaving 8 bases between the germline ends. The germline CDR1 and CDR2 sequences are GTSNPN and SVGIG (reference sequence). The DNA for the CDR3 is TGTGCCTGGAGCGGGTCCGTGAACACTGAAGCTTTCTTT. It translates to CAWSGSVNTEAFF.

This clone appeared once. V gene TRBV11-2 combines with J gene TRBJ2-2; tentatively, D is TRBD2 (6 bases). Germline V CDR1 and CDR2: SGHAT, FQNNGV. V dropped 5 bases and J dropped 5 bases, with 18 bases sitting between them. CDR3 length: 16 amino acids. The DNA of the CDR3 is TGTGCCAGCAGCCCCTGGGTGGAGGGAAATACCGGGGAGCTGTTTTTT. It translates to CASSPWVEGNTGELFF.

The chain joins TRBV18 to TRBJ1-2, with a possible D match to TRBD1 (6 bases). Deletions cut 6 bases from V and 4 bases from J, with 18 bases between. Germline V lookup: CDR1 KGHSH, CDR2 LQKENI. The CDR3 is 15 residues long. The CDR3 spells CASSRDKVGSYGYTF. DNA of the CDR3: TGTGCCAGCTCCCGGGACAAAGTAGGTAGCTATGGCTACACCTTC.

This chain uses TRBV12-3 or TRBV12-4 with TRBJ1-2, with a possible D match to TRBD1 (6 bases). The CDR3 loop spans 12 amino acids. Deletions cut 1 base from V and 8 bases from J, with 8 bases between. The CDR3 DNA reads TGTGCCAGCAGTTTAGGCCAGGGGGGCTACACCTTC. Translated: CASSLGQGGYTF.

The chain employs TRBV5-1 and TRBJ2-1; 10 positions match TRBD1. V shed 4 bases, J shed 6 bases, and the junction held 10 bases outside the gene matches. CDR1 SGHRS and CDR2 YFSETQ come from the germline V gene. The CDR3 covers 16 residues. Here the CDR3 reads CASSVAPGQGFNEQFF. The CDR3 coding sequence is TGCGCCAGCAGCGTCGCCCCGGGACAGGGGTTCAATGAGCAGTTCTTC.

The chain is built from TRBV5-1 and TRBJ2-1; D gene ambiguous. The CDR3 totals 14 residues. Trimming stripped 4 bases from V and 7 bases from J, with 15 bases between. CDR1 and CDR2 from the germline V gene are SGHRS and YFSETQ. The CDR3 DNA sequence: TGCGCCAGCAGCGGGCCCTGGGCGTGGAATGAGCAGTTCTTC. Translated: CASSGPWAWNEQFF.

This clone was picked up one time. The chain joins TRBV7-3 to TRBJ2-3; TRBD2 matches 11 bases. V lost 5 bases to trimming and J lost 2 bases; unmatched junction nucleotides: 6. The germline V gene has CDR1 SGHTA and CDR2 FQGTGA. The CDR3 runs 16 residues. CDR3 region: CASSPQTSGDTDTQYF. The DNA for the CDR3 is TGTGCCAGCAGCCCTCAGACTAGCGGGGACACAGATACGCAGTATTTT.

This clone was seen once. As DNA, the CDR3 is TGCAGTGCTAGTAGCGGGAATGGCTACACCTTC. Encoded protein: CSASSGNGYTF. The V gene is TRBV20-1, the J gene TRBJ1-2; D is uncertain. The germline V gene encodes CDR1 DFQATT and CDR2 SNEGSKA (reference sequence). The CDR3 runs 11 residues. Trimming stripped 3 bases from V and 6 bases from J, with 8 bases between.

The J gene is TRBJ2-3, the V gene TRBV6-5; D perhaps matches TRBD2 (6 bases). Germline CDR1 MNHEY, CDR2 SVGAGI. V shed 6 bases and J shed 5 bases, with 15 bases lying between them. The CDR3 covers 14 residues. In DNA form, the CDR3 reads TGTGCCAGCAGCCCCAGCCCGGAGGGAGATACGCAGTATTTT. Translation gives CASSPSPEGDTQYF.

The chain recombines TRBV7-2 with TRBJ2-1; 10 nucleotides line up with TRBD2. V lost 5 bases, J lost 9 bases, and 13 bases stayed unmatched. CDR3 size: 16 residues. Germline V gene sequence: CDR1 SGHTA, CDR2 FQGNSA. CDR3 nucleotides: TGTGCCAGCAGCACGGCAGGACTAGCGGCAAGAGTTGAGCAGTTCTTC. Its protein product is CASSTAGLAARVEQFF.

The J gene is TRBJ1-1, the V gene TRBV2; perhaps TRBD1 as D (5 bases). V was shortened by 4 bases and J by 1 base, with 10 bases between the two germline ends. There are 14 residues in the CDR3. In germline, CDR1 is SNHLY, CDR2 FYNNEI. CDR3 in amino acids: CASSGDTGNTEAFF. CDR3 in DNA: TGTGCCAGCAGTGGGGATACAGGGAACACTGAAGCTTTCTTT.